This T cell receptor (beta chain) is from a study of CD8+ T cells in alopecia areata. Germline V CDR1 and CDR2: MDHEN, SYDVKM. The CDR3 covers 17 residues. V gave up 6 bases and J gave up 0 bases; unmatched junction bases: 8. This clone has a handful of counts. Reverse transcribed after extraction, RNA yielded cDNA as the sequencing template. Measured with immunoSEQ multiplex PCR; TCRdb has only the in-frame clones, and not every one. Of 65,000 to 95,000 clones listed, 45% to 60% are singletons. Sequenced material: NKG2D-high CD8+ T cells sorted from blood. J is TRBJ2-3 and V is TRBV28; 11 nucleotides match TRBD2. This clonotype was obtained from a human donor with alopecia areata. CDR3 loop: CASRPPGLADSTDTQYF. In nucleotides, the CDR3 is TGTGCCAGCAGACCACCGGGACTAGCGGATAGCACAGATACGCAGTATTTT.